This T cell receptor beta chain was identified during a study of blood T cell repertoires in COVID-19. As for the study in general: Specimens from acute and convalescent COVID-19 originated in the United States, Italy and Spain.

Residents of 20 to 25 US areas, aged about 18 to 95 years, made up the participants. To note about this clone: The sample contains more than one DNA sequence encoding this CDR3.

The method was immunoSEQ multiplex PCR; TCRdb's version includes in-frame clones alone and lacks a portion of them. The sample carries around 230,000 clones, 85% to 90% recorded once. Germline CDR1 KGHSH, CDR2 LQKENI. The CDR3 extends over 13 amino acids. Trimming cost V 3 bases and J 6 bases, with 8 bases left between them. This sequence originates from a woman aged 25 to 39 with acute COVID-19. The chain is built from TRBV18 and TRBJ1-4, with a possible D match to TRBD1 (5 bases). The sequenced sample was PBMCs or T cells enriched from blood (not recorded which). The CDR3 sequence is CASSPGLDEKLFF. In DNA, the CDR3 is TGTGCCAGCTCACCGGGACTCGATGAAAAACTGTTTTTT.